These 24 T cell receptor beta chains were sequenced from one sample in a study of cytomegalovirus exposure and HLA in healthy donors. Amplification used 60 Vbeta primers and 13 Jbeta primers. Some clones are missing from TCRdb's copy, which holds only in-frame ones; the method was immunoSEQ multiplex PCR. The sample contains roughly 140,000 clones, 80% to 85% of which appear only once. Sequencing was carried out using PBMCs. These receptors all come from a boy aged 2 to 9 in good health and CMV-seronegative.

This clone was seen a few times. The CDR3 region is CASSLGAPGRGNIQYF. The CDR3 nucleotides are TGCGCCAGCAGCTTGGGGGCCCCAGGGAGGGGGAACATTCAGTACTTC. This chain links TRBV5-1 with TRBJ2-4; possible D gene TRBD2, 7 bases. The CDR3 has 16 amino acids. The germline V gene encodes CDR1 SGHRS and CDR2 YFSETQ. Trimming pared 0 bases from V and 7 bases from J, leaving 17 bases between.

This clone was recorded a few times. The chain recombines TRBV10-3 with TRBJ1-1; 8 bases line up with TRBD1. The CDR3 totals 12 residues. V shed 5 bases and J 7 bases; nucleotides not matched to a gene: 3. Germline CDR1 reads ENHRY; CDR2 reads SYGVKD. The CDR3 protein is CAISQDRVEAFF. The CDR3 DNA is TGTGCCATCAGTCAGGACAGGGTTGAAGCTTTCTTT.

V and J are TRBV9 and TRBJ2-5; 8 nucleotides match TRBD2. The CDR3 is 14 amino acids. J lost 5 bases, V lost 0 bases, and 3 bases had no gene match. Per the germline V gene, CDR1 is SGDLS and CDR2 is YYNGEE. The CDR3 DNA reads TGTGCCAGCAGCGTAGATCAGCGGGAGGAGACCCAGTACTTC. Amino acids: CASSVDQREETQYF.

This rearrangement joins TRBV11-2 to TRBJ2-2; TRBD1 matches 8 bases. The J segment lost 5 bases and the V segment lost 3 bases, leaving 5 bases of the junction unmatched. The CDR3 spans 15 residues. Germline loops: CDR1 SGHAT, CDR2 FQNNGV. CDR3 nucleotides: TGTGCCAGCAGCTTCGAGACAGGGGTGACCGGGGAGCTGTTTTTT. Encoded protein: CASSFETGVTGELFF. Full variable domain (remainder filled in from reference TRBV11-2 and TRBJ2-2): EAGVAQSPRYKIIEKRQSVAFWCNPISGHATLYWYQQILGQGPKLLIQFQNNGVVDDSQLPKDRFSAERLKGVDSTLKIQPAKLEDSAVYLCASSFETGVTGELFFGEGSRLTVL.

V gene TRBV5-6 combines with J gene TRBJ2-5; D call uncertain. Gene TRBJ2-7 matches the end of the DNA better, so the J call may be wrong. The V gene's germline CDR1 is SGHDT and CDR2 YYEEEE. This CDR3 has 14 residues. CDR3 coding DNA: TGTGCCAGCAGCTTGGGGCAGCGCCACTACGAGCAGTACTTC. Translated, it gives CASSLGQRHYEQYF.

The chain has TRBV2 and TRBJ1-5, with D perhaps TRBD1 (6 bases). The germline V gene has CDR1 SNHLY and CDR2 FYNNEI. This CDR3 has 17 residues. V was shortened by 3 bases and J by 3 bases, with 18 bases between the two germline ends. The CDR3 nucleotides read TGTGCCAGCAGTGACGGAGAGAGGACAGCCCACAATCAGCCCCAGCATTTT. Translated: CASSDGERTAHNQPQHF.

V is TRBV4-2 and J is TRBJ2-3; 11 bases align to TRBD2. CDR3 length: 16 residues. CDR1 is LGHNA, CDR2 YNFKEQ, per germline. V was clipped by 1 base and J by 3 bases; unmatched bases: 3. CDR3 sequence reads: CASSQVSSGGTDTQYF. In DNA, the CDR3 is TGTGCCAGCAGCCAAGTATCTAGCGGGGGGACAGATACGCAGTATTTT.

This clone came up once. This chain joins TRBV6-4 and TRBJ2-3, with TRBD2 identical over 12 bases. V was pared by 5 bases and J by 9 bases, with 12 bases of the junction left unmatched. The V gene's germline CDR1 is MRHNA and CDR2 SNTAGT. The CDR3 has 16 residues. The CDR3 DNA is TGTGCCAGCAGTCCGACTAGCGGGGGAAGTTTCGGGACGCAGTATTTT. The encoded protein is CASSPTSGGSFGTQYF.

DNA for the CDR3: TGTGCCAGCAGTCCCAGACTCCCGGGACAGGGGGCGAACTATGGCTACACCTTC. Its protein product is CASSPRLPGQGANYGYTF. The V gene is TRBV27, the J gene TRBJ1-2, with 12 positions matching TRBD1. V was clipped by 5 bases and J by 2 bases; unmatched bases: 12. Germline-derived CDR1 and CDR2 are MNHEY and SMNVEV (reference sequence). The CDR3 covers 18 residues.

The V call is TRBV7-2, the J call TRBJ1-4, with D unresolved. This CDR3 has 18 amino acids. Germline loops: CDR1 SGHTA, CDR2 FQGNSA. Trimming cost V 2 bases and J 4 bases, with 20 bases left between them. In DNA, the CDR3 is TGTGCCAGCAGCTTAAGCCGATTCCAGTCTGGGAGTAATGAAAAACTGTTTTTT. It translates to CASSLSRFQSGSNEKLFF.

The rearrangement links TRBV19 to TRBJ2-1; D possibly corresponds to TRBD1 (6 bases). Germline loops: CDR1 LNHDA, CDR2 SQIVND (reference sequence). V lost 1 base and J 2 bases, leaving 18 bases between the germline ends. The CDR3 has 18 amino acids. CDR3 coding DNA: TGTGCCAGTAGTATAGGGGGTCTGGGGGCAGATACCTACAATGAGCAGTTCTTC. This codes for CASSIGGLGADTYNEQFF.

The chain couples TRBV19 to TRBJ2-6; D is ambiguous. V was clipped by 0 bases and J by 1 base, with 7 bases between them. Germline CDR1 and CDR2: LNHDA and SQIVND (reference sequence). The CDR3 sequence is 16 residues long. The chain's CDR3 is CASSIDAGSGANVLTF. In DNA form, the CDR3 reads TGTGCCAGTAGTATAGATGCCGGGTCTGGGGCCAACGTCCTGACTTTC.

This clone was seen only a few times. The chain is built from TRBV5-1 and TRBJ1-1, with 8 bases that match TRBD1. The V gene's germline CDR1 is SGHRS and CDR2 YFSETQ. The V and J ends lost 0 bases and 8 bases, in that order; junction bases with no gene match: 3. The CDR3 is 13 amino acids. The CDR3 region is CASSLGDRQEAFF. CDR3 bases: TGCGCCAGCAGCTTGGGGGACAGGCAAGAAGCTTTCTTT. The whole variable domain, filled in from reference TRBV5-1 and TRBJ1-1, reads KAGVTQTPRYLIKTRGQQVTLSCSPISGHRSVSWYQQTPGQGLQFLFEYFSETQRNKGNFPGRFSGRQFSNSRSEMNVSTLELGDSALYLCASSLGDRQEAFFGQGTRLTVV.

This clone was recorded only once. The chain is built from TRBV6-6 and TRBJ2-7; D call uncertain. V lost 4 bases, J lost 0 bases, and 10 bases lay in between. The germline V gene has CDR1 MNHNY and CDR2 SVGAGI (reference sequence). The CDR3 totals 14 residues. CDR3 sequence reads: CASSFDSSSYEQYF. The CDR3 nucleotides read TGTGCCAGCAGTTTCGACTCCAGCTCCTACGAGCAGTACTTC.

In its sample, this clone was seen a few times. The chain joins TRBV29-1 to TRBJ1-2; possibly TRBD1 for D (6 bases). Germline loops: CDR1 SQVTM, CDR2 ANQGSEA. This CDR3 contains 13 residues. V was trimmed by 5 bases and J by 12 bases, leaving 22 bases between them. The CDR3 DNA sequence: TGCAGCGTTCGGGAGGGGGACGCTCCCAACAACACCTTC. Translation gives CSVREGDAPNNTF.

V is TRBV15 and J is TRBJ2-5; no clear D. Germline assignment: CDR1 LNHNV and CDR2 YYDKDF (reference sequence). The CDR3 loop spans 15 amino acids. V dropped 0 bases and J dropped 0 bases, with 8 bases sitting between them. CDR3 in DNA: TGTGCCACCAGCAGAGATTCAGAAGACCAAGAGACCCAGTACTTC. As protein: CATSRDSEDQETQYF.

The chain uses TRBV25-1 and TRBJ1-2; D may be TRBD1 (6 bases). The CDR3 covers 15 residues. Germline V lookup: CDR1 MGHDK, CDR2 SYGVNS. V gave up 1 base and J gave up 4 bases, with 13 bases separating them. CDR3 nucleotide sequence: TGTGCCAGCAGTGAATTACAGGGCAGCGTCTATGGCTACACCTTC. Translation: CASSELQGSVYGYTF.

The genes are TRBV9 and TRBJ2-4; no definite D call. Germline V lookup: CDR1 SGDLS, CDR2 YYNGEE. CDR3 size: 14 residues. V lost 0 bases and J 1 base, leaving 5 bases between the germline ends. The CDR3, as DNA: TGTGCCAGCAGCGTAGCCGGGGCCAAAAACATTCAGTACTTC. Amino acid sequence: CASSVAGAKNIQYF.

This sequence joins TRBV18 and TRBJ1-2; D is uncertain. Germline-derived CDR1 and CDR2 are KGHSH and LQKENI. The CDR3 extends over 13 amino acids. Trimming took off 3 bases at V and 4 bases at J, with 9 bases between the two ends. The chain's CDR3 is CASSPLESYGYTF. DNA of the CDR3: TGTGCCAGCTCACCTCTAGAATCCTATGGCTACACCTTC. Variable domain in full (rest from reference TRBV18 and TRBJ1-2): NAGVMQNPRHLVRRRGQEARLRCSPMKGHSHVYWYRQLPEEGLKFMVYLQKENIIDESGMPKERFSAEFPKEGPSILRIQQVVRGDSAAYFCASSPLESYGYTFGSGTRLTVV.

This clone appeared once. This rearrangement joins TRBV28 to TRBJ2-5, with no clear D. Germline V gives CDR1 MDHEN, CDR2 SYDVKM. With 1 base removed from V and 4 bases from J, the gap between germline ends came to 7 bases. CDR3 size: 13 residues. CDR3: CASSLYSRETQYF. CDR3 coding DNA: TGTGCCAGCAGTTTATATAGCCGAGAGACCCAGTACTTC.

This rearrangement joins TRBV19 to TRBJ1-1; 7 bases align to TRBD1. J was trimmed by 4 bases and V by 8 bases; bases with no gene match: 7. This CDR3 comprises 13 residues. Germline V gives CDR1 LNHDA, CDR2 SQIVND (reference sequence). CDR3 sequence reads: CASSQGLTTEAFF. The CDR3 DNA is TGTGCCAGTTCACAGGGGTTGACCACTGAAGCTTTCTTT.

The CDR3 sequence is CASTRDTYEQYF. The CDR3 DNA reads TGTGCCAGCACACGGGACACCTACGAGCAGTACTTC. This chain links TRBV2 with TRBJ2-7; tentative D call: TRBD1 (6 bases). Per germline, CDR1 SNHLY and CDR2 FYNNEI. Trimming pared 7 bases from V and 2 bases from J, leaving 9 bases between. This CDR3 is 12 amino acids long.

The chain recombines TRBV9 with TRBJ2-1; D uncertain. Trimming shortened V by 2 bases and J by 0 bases, and 9 bases separated the two germline ends. The CDR3 runs 15 residues. The germline CDR1 and CDR2 sequences are SGDLS and YYNGEE. The CDR3: CASSVSRSSYNEQFF. As DNA, the CDR3 is TGTGCCAGCAGCGTGAGCCGGAGCTCCTACAATGAGCAGTTCTTC.

CDR3 in amino acids: CASSLVRQVNYGYTF. The DNA for the CDR3 is TGCGCCAGCAGCTTGGTTAGACAGGTTAACTATGGCTACACCTTC. The genes are TRBV5-1 and TRBJ1-2, with a weak D call TRBD1 (6 bases). Germline CDR1 is SGHRS and CDR2 is YFSETQ. The germline V and J ends were trimmed by 0 bases and 1 base, with 10 bases remaining between them. The CDR3 has 15 residues. Filled out from reference TRBV5-1 and TRBJ1-2, the complete variable domain reads KAGVTQTPRYLIKTRGQQVTLSCSPISGHRSVSWYQQTPGQGLQFLFEYFSETQRNKGNFPGRFSGRQFSNSRSEMNVSTLELGDSALYLCASSLVRQVNYGYTFGSGTRLTVV.